The 27 T cell receptor beta chains presented below share a single source sample, sequenced in a study of PD-1 blockade in classical Hodgkin lymphoma. Each and every patient relapsed after autologous stem cell transplantation, and patients got differing brentuximab vedotin exposure. The assay was immunoSEQ multiplex PCR, and TCRdb's table has in-frame clones only and misses some. The sample holds under 100,000 clones, approximately 91% seen once. The source was peripheral blood mononuclear cells (PBMCs), collected before the second cycle of nivolumab. All receptors come from a human donor with classical Hodgkin lymphoma.

This sequence joins TRBV10-1 and TRBJ2-7; D possibly corresponds to TRBD2 (7 bases). Germline loops: CDR1 WNHNN, CDR2 SYGVQD (reference sequence). Trimming pared 3 bases from V and 2 bases from J, leaving 14 bases between. CDR3 length: 15 residues. The CDR3 spells CASSDPRGGTYEQYF. The DNA for the CDR3 is TGCGCCAGCAGTGATCCTAGGGGGGGGACCTACGAGCAGTACTTC.

This clone was counted between two and nine times. V and J are TRBV2 and TRBJ2-5; D possibly corresponds to TRBD1 (5 bases). Germline values: CDR1 SNHLY, CDR2 FYNNEI. Trimming took 0 bases from V and 5 from J, leaving 13 bases between them. The CDR3 has 15 amino acids. CDR3 in amino acids: CASSEARQPGETQYF. The CDR3, as DNA: TGTGCCAGCAGTGAAGCGCGCCAGCCAGGGGAGACCCAGTACTTC.

The table lists this clone with a count of one. The CDR3 region has the DNA TGTGCCAGCAGCCCTCTCGTCGGAACCTACGAGCAGTACTTC. As protein: CASSPLVGTYEQYF. This chain joins TRBV6-6 and TRBJ2-7; D not certain. Germline V CDR1 and CDR2: MNHNY, SVGAGI (reference sequence). The germline V and J ends were trimmed by 6 bases and 2 bases, with 14 bases remaining between them. CDR3 length: 14 residues.

V and J are TRBV28 and TRBJ2-7; TRBD1 agrees at 7 bases. Germline V CDR1 and CDR2: MDHEN, SYDVKM. CDR3 length equals 15 residues. V was pared by 7 bases and J by 0 bases, with 9 bases of the junction left unmatched. The CDR3 is CASTLTGSSSYEQYF. CDR3 in DNA: TGTGCCAGCACCCTGACAGGGTCAAGCTCCTACGAGCAGTACTTC.

The chain employs TRBV19 and TRBJ1-5, with 7 positions matching TRBD1. Losses at the gene ends were 6 bases for V and 2 bases for J; bases not matched to a gene: 16. There are 18 residues in the CDR3. Germline assignment: CDR1 LNHDA and CDR2 SQIVND (reference sequence). Written as DNA, the CDR3 is TGTGCCAGTAGCCCAACAGGGGAGGGGATTTTCGGCAATCAGCCCCAGCATTTT. Protein product: CASSPTGEGIFGNQPQHF.

Only a few counts were recorded for this clone. This rearrangement joins TRBV6-1 to TRBJ1-1; D is unclear. CDR1 is MNHNS, CDR2 SASEGT, per germline. Trimming took 10 bases from V and 3 from J, leaving 18 bases between them. CDR3 length: 14 residues. CDR3 nucleotides: TGTGCCACCCTCAAACCAGATGATCACACTGAAGCTTTCTTT. Translating it yields CATLKPDDHTEAFF.

This clone showed up just once. V is TRBV5-4 and J is TRBJ1-2; 8 nucleotides agree with TRBD1. The CDR3 has 15 amino acids. Losses at the gene ends were 4 bases for V and 4 bases for J; bases not matched to a gene: 9. Germline V gene lookup returns CDR1 SGHNT and CDR2 YYREEE (reference sequence). The CDR3 nucleotides are TGTGCCAGCAGCCTAGGGACAGGTTGGAGCTATGGCTACACCTTC. Its translation: CASSLGTGWSYGYTF.

The V and J genes are TRBV7-9 and TRBJ2-7; a possible D gene is TRBD2 (6 bases). The CDR3 sequence is 15 residues long. The germline V gene has CDR1 SEHNR and CDR2 FQNEAQ (reference sequence). V lost 3 bases and J lost 0, with 12 bases in between. For the CDR3, the DNA is TGTGCCAGCAGCTTGGGGTCCGGGAGCTCCTACGAGCAGTACTTC. Its protein is CASSLGSGSSYEQYF.

The V and J genes are TRBV20-1 and TRBJ1-1, with unresolved D. CDR3 length: 10 residues. V was pared by 7 bases and J by 7 bases, with 10 bases between. Germline lookup yields CDR1 DFQATT and CDR2 SNEGSKA (reference sequence). The CDR3 loop is CSVPGGEAFF. Here the CDR3 DNA reads TGCAGTGTCCCGGGAGGTGAAGCTTTCTTT.

The V call is TRBV28, the J call TRBJ2-1; 13 bases line up with TRBD2. Trimming removed 4 bases from V and 15 bases from J; junction bases left unmatched: 15. Germline V gene data show CDR1 as MDHEN and CDR2 as SYDVKM. The CDR3 extends over 16 amino acids. In DNA form, the CDR3 reads TGTGCCAGCAGTTCTTGGACTAGCGGGAGCCCCTTTCGTGGGTTCTTC. Translation: CASSSWTSGSPFRGFF.

This chain links TRBV23-1 with TRBJ1-5, with 7 bases identical to TRBD1. TRBV23-1 carries the ORF label, with uncertain function. This CDR3 has 14 amino acids. Germline trimming cut 6 bases from V and 3 bases from J; bases unmatched to any gene: 5. In nucleotides, the CDR3 is TGCGCCAGCAGGCCAGGGACAGACAATCAGCCCCAGCATTTT. It translates to CASRPGTDNQPQHF.

This chain joins TRBV21-1 and TRBJ2-7; TRBD1, the table's D call, lacks a check against the DNA. TRBV21-1 is shown as a pseudogene. CDR3 size: 18 residues. CDR3 bases: TGTGCCAGCAGCAAAGATCCCCCTCAACAGGGCTACTCCTACGAGCAGTACTTC. Encoded protein: CASSKDPPQQGYSYEQYF.

The chain uses TRBV6-5 and TRBJ2-7; D may be TRBD1 (5 bases). Germline-derived CDR1 and CDR2 are MNHEY and SVGAGI. V was cut by 5 bases and J by 4 bases, with 12 bases left in between. The CDR3 extends over 13 amino acids. CDR3 in DNA: TGTGCCAGCAGTGGGGCCAGGGTTTACGAGCAGTACTTC. Protein: CASSGARVYEQYF.

This clone was observed a single time. The rearrangement links TRBV5-1 to TRBJ1-1; unclear D gene. V shed 1 base and J shed 1 base, with 8 bases lying between them. The CDR3 has 14 amino acids. Germline assignment: CDR1 SGHRS and CDR2 YFSETQ. DNA of the CDR3: TGCGCCAGCAGCTTGCTTTCGGGGAACACTGAAGCTTTCTTT. It yields the protein CASSLLSGNTEAFF.

This clone was detected only once. The J gene is TRBJ1-4, the V gene TRBV6-1, with D perhaps matching TRBD1 (5 bases). This CDR3 has 14 amino acids. With 5 bases removed from V and 4 bases from J, the gap between germline ends came to 11 bases. Germline CDR1 MNHNS, CDR2 SASEGT. The CDR3 DNA sequence: TGTGCCAGCAGTTGGACACTGAGTAATGAAAAACTGTTTTTT. Its protein is CASSWTLSNEKLFF.

This rearrangement joins TRBV5-1 to TRBJ2-1; 9 bases match TRBD2. Trimming removed 2 bases from V and 8 bases from J; junction bases left unmatched: 8. The CDR3 length is 15 residues. Germline CDR1 is SGHRS and CDR2 is YFSETQ. The CDR3 reads CASSLLAGLGDEQFF. CDR3 sequence (DNA): TGCGCCAGCAGCTTACTAGCGGGCCTGGGCGATGAGCAGTTCTTC.

The table lists this clone with a count of one. The chain couples TRBV7-9 to TRBJ1-2, with D maybe TRBD1 (6 bases). The CDR3 has 16 amino acids. CDR1 SEHNR and CDR2 FQNEAQ come from the germline V gene (reference sequence). V was cut by 5 bases and J by 3 bases, with 19 bases left in between. CDR3 sequence (DNA): TGTGCCAGCAGCCATCGATCAACAGGGTTCCACTATGGCTACACCTTC. This encodes CASSHRSTGFHYGYTF.

This clone has a single count. CDR3 DNA sequence: TGTGCCAGCAGGCTCCCGACTCCCACGGGGGAGCAGTACTTC. This translates into CASRLPTPTGEQYF. The rearrangement joins TRBV28 to TRBJ2-7; D possibly corresponds to TRBD2 (5 bases). Trimming took 6 bases from V and 7 from J, leaving 19 bases between them. The CDR3 is 14 amino acids. CDR1 and CDR2 (germline): MDHEN, SYDVKM.

This chain uses TRBV19 with TRBJ2-2; the match to TRBD1 covers 10 bases. The V gene's germline CDR1 is LNHDA and CDR2 SQIVND (reference sequence). The V and J ends lost 0 bases and 3 bases, in that order; junction bases with no gene match: 1. The CDR3 covers 16 residues. The CDR3 spells CASSIDDRGHTGELFF. The CDR3 nucleotides read TGTGCCAGTAGTATAGATGACAGGGGGCACACCGGGGAGCTGTTTTTT.

V and J are TRBV28 and TRBJ2-7, with 7 bases matching TRBD1. The CDR3 contains 14 residues. Trimming cost V 6 bases and J 1 base; bases outside gene matches: 6. CDR1 MDHEN and CDR2 SYDVKM come from the germline V gene. CDR3 in amino acids: CASRRTGVSYEQYF. CDR3 nucleotides: TGTGCCAGCAGGCGAACAGGGGTATCCTACGAGCAGTACTTC.

The CDR3 reads CASSLTWEETQYF. CDR3 DNA sequence: TGTGCCAGCAGCTTAACCTGGGAGGAGACCCAGTACTTC. V usage is TRBV13 and J usage is TRBJ2-5, with a tentative D call TRBD2 (5 bases). The CDR3 extends over 13 amino acids. Germline loops: CDR1 PRHDT, CDR2 FYEKMQ (reference sequence). V was clipped by 2 bases and J by 5 bases, with 9 bases between them.

This chain joins TRBV19 and TRBJ1-2; D is unresolved. Germline V gene lookup returns CDR1 LNHDA and CDR2 SQIVND (reference sequence). Trimming stripped 3 bases from V and 3 bases from J, with 8 bases between. CDR3 length equals 13 residues. In nucleotides, the CDR3 is TGTGCCAGTAGTATGATGGAAGACTATGGCTACACCTTC. This encodes CASSMMEDYGYTF. The full variable domain, in which reference TRBV19 and TRBJ1-2 provide the parts outside the CDR3, is DGGITQSPKYLFRKEGQNVTLSCEQNLNHDAMYWYRQDPGQGLRLIYYSQIVNDFQKGDIAEGYSVSREKKESFPLTVTSAQKNPTAFYLCASSMMEDYGYTFGSGTRLTVV.

The chain recombines TRBV28 with TRBJ1-1; TRBD1 might be the D (5 bases). V was trimmed by 6 bases and J by 8 bases, leaving 16 bases between them. Looked up from germline, CDR1 is MDHEN and CDR2 is SYDVKM. The CDR3 has 13 amino acids. This chain's CDR3 is CASSRMPGSEAFF. The CDR3, as DNA: TGTGCCAGCAGCCGTATGCCAGGGTCAGAAGCTTTCTTT.

J is TRBJ2-3 and V is TRBV28, with unresolved D. Per the germline V gene, CDR1 is MDHEN and CDR2 is SYDVKM. This CDR3 is built from 16 residues. V dropped 3 bases and J dropped 0 bases, with 13 bases sitting between them. The CDR3 DNA reads as TGTGCCAGCAGTTTTTTCCCCCCAAAAAGCACAGATACGCAGTATTTT. Translation gives CASSFFPPKSTDTQYF.

The gene calls are TRBV19 and TRBJ2-2; 7 bases align to TRBD1. Per the germline V gene, CDR1 is LNHDA and CDR2 is SQIVND (reference sequence). V trimming: 0 bases; J trimming: 1 base; junction bases outside the gene matches: 8. The CDR3 runs to 18 residues. The CDR3 protein is CASSIDRRQGVNTGELFF. The CDR3, as DNA: TGTGCCAGTAGTATAGATCGAAGACAGGGAGTGAACACCGGGGAGCTGTTTTTT.

The V gene is TRBV27, the J gene TRBJ1-3; TRBD1 matches at 7 bases. After removal of 6 bases from V and 3 bases from J, the junction contained 5 bases not matched to a gene. The CDR3 is 14 amino acids. Looked up from germline, CDR1 is MNHEY and CDR2 is SMNVEV (reference sequence). The DNA for the CDR3 is TGTGCCAGCAGAAGGGGGCAAAATGGAAACACCATATATTTT. As protein: CASRRGQNGNTIYF.

V gene TRBV4-1 combines with J gene TRBJ2-2; unclear D gene. Germline-derived CDR1 and CDR2 are MGHRA and YSYEKL. The CDR3 covers 14 residues. V was cut by 2 bases and J by 4 bases, with 8 bases left in between. In DNA form, the CDR3 reads TGCGCCAGCAGCCAATTTTTCCTCACCGGGGAGCTGTTTTTT. Protein sequence: CASSQFFLTGELFF.